This T cell receptor beta chain is from a study of molecular identifiers for immune sequencing clone quantification. The CDR3 loop spans 15 amino acids. CDR1 is LGHNA and CDR2 is YNFKEQ in the germline V gene. The V gene end was trimmed by 1 base and the J gene end by 0 bases; junction bases not matched to a gene: 0. In its sample, this clonotype was seen a few times. In TCRdb, the PCR reads were re-called with MiXCR into one record per CDR3 protein. The sample carries approximately 630,000 distinct CDR3 sequences, roughly 23% recorded once. Material for sequencing was naive CD8+ T cells from blood, with Jurkat cell RNA spiked in. Subset: FACS-sorted CD8+CD4-CCR7+CD45RA+ naive T cells. The source of this sequence is a human donor in good health. Some libraries in this study had Jurkat cell RNA spiked in. The rearrangement uses TRBV4-2 and TRBJ2-1, with 7 bases that match TRBD2. CDR3 residues: CASSQGDYSYNEQFF. For the CDR3, the DNA is TGTGCCAGCAGCCAAGGGGACTACTCCTACAATGAGCAGTTCTTC.